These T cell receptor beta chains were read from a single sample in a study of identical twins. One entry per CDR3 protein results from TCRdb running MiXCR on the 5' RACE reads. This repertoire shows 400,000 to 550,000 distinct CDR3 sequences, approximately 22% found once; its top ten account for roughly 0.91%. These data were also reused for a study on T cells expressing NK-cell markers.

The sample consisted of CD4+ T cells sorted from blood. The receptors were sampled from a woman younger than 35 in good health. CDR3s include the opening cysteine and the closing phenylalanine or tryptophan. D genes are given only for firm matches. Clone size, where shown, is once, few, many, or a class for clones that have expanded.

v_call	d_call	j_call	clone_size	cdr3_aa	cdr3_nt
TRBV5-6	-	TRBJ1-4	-	CASSLYNEKLFF	TGTGCCAGCAGCCTATATAATGAAAAACTGTTTTTT
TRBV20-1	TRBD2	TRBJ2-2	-	CSARSTLDKAGSTGELFF	TGCAGTGCTAGGTCCACGTTGGATAAAGCGGGAAGCACCGGGGAGCTGTTTTTT
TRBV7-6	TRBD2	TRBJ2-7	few	CASSGTSPHEQYF	TGTGCCAGTTCCGGGACTAGTCCTCACGAGCAGTACTTC
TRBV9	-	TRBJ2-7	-	CASSARPGVRQYF	TGTGCCAGCAGCGCACGACCCGGCGTGAGGCAGTACTTC
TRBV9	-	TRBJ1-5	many	CASSVTGGNQPQHF	TGTGCCAGCAGCGTAACTGGAGGCAATCAGCCCCAGCATTTT
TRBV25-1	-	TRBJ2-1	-	CASSGRGPRDNEQFF	TGTGCCAGCAGTGGGCGCGGTCCCCGAGACAATGAGCAGTTCTTC
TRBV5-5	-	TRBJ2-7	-	CASSYGPGYEQYF	TGTGCCAGCAGTTACGGCCCCGGGTACGAGCAGTACTTC
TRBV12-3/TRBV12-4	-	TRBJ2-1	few	CASTPYNEQFF	TGTGCCAGCACCCCCTACAATGAGCAGTTCTTC
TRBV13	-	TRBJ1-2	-	CAGGATGYGYTF	TGTGCCGGAGGCGCTACGGGGTATGGCTACACCTTC
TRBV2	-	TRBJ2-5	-	CASSENLAETQYF	TGTGCCAGCAGTGAAAACTTGGCCGAGACCCAGTACTTC
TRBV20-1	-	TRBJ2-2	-	CSAANSNTGELFF	TGCAGTGCCGCAAATTCGAACACCGGGGAGCTGTTTTTT
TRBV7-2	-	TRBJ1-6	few	CASSLEGLYNSPLHF	TGTGCCAGCAGCTTAGAGGGGCTCTATAATTCACCCCTCCACTTT
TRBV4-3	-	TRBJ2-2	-	CASSQDGGRNTGELFF	TGCGCCAGCAGCCAAGATGGCGGCAGGAACACCGGGGAGCTGTTTTTT
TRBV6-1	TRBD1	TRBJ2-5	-	CASSNRGTQETQYF	TGTGCCAGCAGCAACAGGGGAACGCAAGAGACCCAGTACTTC
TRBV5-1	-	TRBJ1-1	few	CASSLAAADAPFF	TGCGCCAGCAGCTTGGCGGCGGCCGACGCACCTTTCTTT
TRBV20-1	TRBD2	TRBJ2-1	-	CSAGGPSGRVQFF	TGCAGTGCCGGGGGGCCTAGCGGGAGGGTGCAGTTCTTC
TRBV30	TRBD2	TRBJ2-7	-	CAWSSGGSKYYEQYF	TGTGCCTGGAGCTCGGGGGGGAGTAAGTACTACGAGCAGTACTTC
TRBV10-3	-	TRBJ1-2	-	CAISSFDYGYTF	TGTGCCATCAGTTCCTTCGACTATGGCTACACCTTC
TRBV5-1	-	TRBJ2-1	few	CASSRSWEHEQFF	TGCGCCAGCAGCCGTAGCTGGGAACATGAGCAGTTCTTC
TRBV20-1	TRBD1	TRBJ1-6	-	CSATLKGQGRSPLHF	TGCAGTGCTACCCTAAAGGGACAGGGGAGGTCACCCCTCCACTTT
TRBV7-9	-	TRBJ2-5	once	CASSPSRAGQETQYF	TGTGCCAGCAGCCCCTCCCGGGCCGGCCAAGAGACCCAGTACTTC
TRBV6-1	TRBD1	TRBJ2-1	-	CASSEGQSSYNEQFF	TGTGCCAGCAGTGAGGGACAGAGCTCCTACAATGAGCAGTTCTTC
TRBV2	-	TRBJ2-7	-	CATKDGTYEQYF	TGTGCCACCAAGGACGGAACCTACGAGCAGTACTTC
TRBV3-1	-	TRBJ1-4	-	CASSQSRDFRREKLFF	TGTGCCAGCAGCCAGAGCCGGGACTTCAGGAGGGAAAAACTGTTTTTT
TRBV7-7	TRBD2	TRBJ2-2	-	CAISLGLAGVPNTGELFF	TGTGCCATCAGTTTAGGGCTAGCGGGGGTCCCTAACACCGGGGAGCTGTTTTTT
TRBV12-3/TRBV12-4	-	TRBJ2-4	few	CASSYSTLTANIQYF	TGTGCCAGCAGTTATTCGACCCTCACCGCCAACATTCAGTACTTC
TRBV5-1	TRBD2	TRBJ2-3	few	CASSLYLAEFTDTQYF	TGCGCCAGCAGCTTGTACCTAGCGGAGTTCACAGATACGCAGTATTTT
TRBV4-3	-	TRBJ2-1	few	CASSRRAGIYNEQFF	TGCGCCAGCAGCCGACGTGCGGGAATTTACAATGAGCAGTTCTTC
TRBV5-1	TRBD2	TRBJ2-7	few	CASSPKLATEQYF	TGCGCCAGCAGCCCGAAACTAGCGACCGAGCAGTACTTC
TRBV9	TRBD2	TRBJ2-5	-	CASSVGAGGWETQYF	TGTGCCAGCAGCGTAGGAGCGGGAGGATGGGAGACCCAGTACTTC
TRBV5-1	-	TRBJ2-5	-	CASKGELETQYF	TGCGCCAGCAAGGGAGAGCTGGAGACCCAGTACTTC
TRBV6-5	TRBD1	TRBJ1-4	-	CASSFSGGNEKLFF	TGTGCCAGCAGTTTCTCAGGGGGAAATGAAAAACTGTTTTTT
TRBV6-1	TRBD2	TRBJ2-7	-	CASSERHRGEEQYF	TGTGCCAGCAGTGAACGACATCGGGGGGAAGAGCAGTACTTC
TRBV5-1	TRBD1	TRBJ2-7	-	CASSSRGHEYEQYF	TGCGCCAGCAGCTCCAGGGGGCATGAATACGAGCAGTACTTC
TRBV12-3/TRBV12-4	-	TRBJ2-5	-	CASSLRAGLRETQYF	TGTGCCAGCAGTTTAAGGGCGGGGCTTCGGGAGACCCAGTACTTC
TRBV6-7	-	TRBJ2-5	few	CASSRFQETQYF	TGTGCCAGCTCTCGATTCCAAGAGACCCAGTACTTC
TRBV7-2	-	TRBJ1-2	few	CASSAGGARGYTF	TGTGCCAGCAGCGCGGGGGGGGCGCGGGGCTACACCTTC
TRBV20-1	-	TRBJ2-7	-	CSARVETSEQYF	TGCAGTGCTAGAGTCGAGACGTCCGAGCAGTACTTC
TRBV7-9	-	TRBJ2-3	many	CASSLASGRGTDTQYF	TGTGCCAGCAGCTTAGCCTCGGGGCGGGGCACAGATACGCAGTATTTT
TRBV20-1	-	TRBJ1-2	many	CSARLGGYGYTF	TGCAGTGCTAGGCTGGGGGGCTATGGCTACACCTTC
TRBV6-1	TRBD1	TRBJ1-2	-	CASSSPGQGIDGYTF	TGTGCCAGCAGCTCCCCGGGACAGGGGATCGACGGCTACACCTTC
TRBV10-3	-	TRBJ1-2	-	CAISDVADYGYTF	TGTGCCATCAGTGATGTAGCCGACTATGGCTACACCTTC
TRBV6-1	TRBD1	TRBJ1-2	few	CASRSGQAENYGYTF	TGTGCCAGCAGGAGCGGACAGGCCGAAAATTATGGCTACACCTTC
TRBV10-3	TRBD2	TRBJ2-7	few	CAISETRLAGVTYEQYF	TGTGCCATCAGTGAGACCCGCCTAGCGGGAGTAACCTACGAGCAGTACTTC
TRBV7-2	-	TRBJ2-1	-	CASSSWASGAYNEQFF	TGTGCCAGCAGCAGTTGGGCCTCCGGGGCCTACAATGAGCAGTTCTTC
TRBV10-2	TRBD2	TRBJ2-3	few	CASSGLSGGAETQYF	TGCGCCAGCAGCGGTCTGAGCGGGGGGGCAGAGACGCAGTATTTT
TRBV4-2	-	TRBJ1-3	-	CASSQPRTGNTIYF	TGTGCCAGCAGCCAACCCCGGACTGGAAACACCATATATTTT
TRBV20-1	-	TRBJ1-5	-	CSAPPDGSNQPQHF	TGCAGTGCTCCCCCGGACGGTAGCAATCAGCCCCAGCATTTT
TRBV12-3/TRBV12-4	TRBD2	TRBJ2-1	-	CASSQSVLRRGGEQFF	TGTGCCAGCAGCCAATCGGTCCTCAGGCGGGGGGGGGAGCAGTTCTTC
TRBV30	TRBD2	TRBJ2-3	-	CAWRFAGWEGTDTQYF	TGTGCCTGGAGGTTTGCGGGGTGGGAGGGGACAGATACGCAGTATTTT
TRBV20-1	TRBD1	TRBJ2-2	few	CSAPQGARTGELFF	TGCAGTGCTCCACAGGGGGCGCGCACCGGGGAGCTGTTTTTT
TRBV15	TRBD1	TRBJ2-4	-	CATSRPPQGAGLAQSKNIQYF	TGTGCCACCAGCAGGCCCCCTCAGGGGGCTGGGCTAGCCCAGAGCAAAAACATTCAGTACTTC
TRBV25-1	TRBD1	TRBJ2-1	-	CASTLLGDSYNEQFF	TGTGCCAGCACCCTACTTGGGGACAGCTACAATGAGCAGTTCTTC
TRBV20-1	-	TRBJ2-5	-	CSAREWRGQETQYF	TGCAGTGCTAGAGAATGGCGAGGCCAAGAGACCCAGTACTTC
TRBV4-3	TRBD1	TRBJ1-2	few	CASSPAPGTAILYGYTF	TGCGCCAGCAGCCCCGCTCCCGGGACAGCGATCCTCTATGGCTACACCTTC
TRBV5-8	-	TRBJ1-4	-	CASSSPGGVEKLFF	TGTGCCAGCAGCTCCCCTGGCGGCGTTGAAAAACTGTTTTTT
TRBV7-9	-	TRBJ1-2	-	CASSFELSNYGYTF	TGTGCCAGCAGCTTTGAGCTCTCTAACTATGGCTACACCTTC
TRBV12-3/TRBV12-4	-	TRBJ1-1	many	CASSVYTEAFF	TGTGCCAGCAGTGTGTACACTGAAGCTTTCTTT
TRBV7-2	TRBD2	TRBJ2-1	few	CASSSTGGSGARFF	TGTGCCAGCAGCTCCACGGGGGGTAGCGGGGCCAGGTTCTTC
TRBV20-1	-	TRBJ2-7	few	CSARDNPYEQYF	TGCAGTGCTAGAGATAACCCCTACGAGCAGTACTTC